A selection of T cell receptor beta chains follows, all from one sample in a study of beta chain features in type 1 diabetes. Sequenced by immunoSEQ multiplex PCR; TCRdb stores in-frame clones only, minus some. The sample has approximately 100,000 clones, around 40% seen once. The specimen sequenced was stem cell memory CD4+ T cells from blood. The receptors were sampled from a woman younger than 30 in good health. Both conserved end residues are part of each CDR3.

v_call: TRBV5-1; j_call: TRBJ1-2; cdr3_aa: CASSLGTGDGYTF
v_call: TRBV10-3; j_call: TRBJ1-2; cdr3_aa: CAISESGSVNGYTF
v_call: TRBV7-8; j_call: TRBJ2-1; cdr3_aa: CASSPASGRGEQFF
v_call: TRBV19; j_call: TRBJ1-1; cdr3_aa: CASSIVRGAEAFF
v_call: TRBV5-1; j_call: TRBJ1-1; cdr3_aa: CASSLDFLNTEAFF
v_call: TRBV18; j_call: TRBJ2-5; cdr3_aa: CASSPNTGPETQYF
v_call: TRBV30; j_call: TRBJ2-1; cdr3_aa: CAWSIPPGLAGPYNEQFF
v_call: TRBV28; j_call: TRBJ1-5; cdr3_aa: CASRGGRNSNQPQHF
v_call: TRBV5-6; j_call: TRBJ2-4; cdr3_aa: CASSFLRRVAKNIQYF
v_call: TRBV18; j_call: TRBJ2-7; cdr3_aa: CASSRSRGEQYF
v_call: TRBV15; j_call: TRBJ1-2; cdr3_aa: CATSRRTGDAYGYTF
v_call: TRBV5-1; j_call: TRBJ2-1; cdr3_aa: CASSLGQPYNEQFF
v_call: TRBV14; j_call: TRBJ2-7; cdr3_aa: CASSQPGSGIYEQYF
v_call: TRBV2; j_call: TRBJ1-5; cdr3_aa: CASGREGNQPQHF
v_call: TRBV7-6; j_call: TRBJ2-7; cdr3_aa: CASSLIGRGHEQYF
v_call: TRBV7-9; j_call: TRBJ1-4; cdr3_aa: CASSLREGLNEKLFF
v_call: TRBV6-6; j_call: TRBJ2-1; cdr3_aa: CASTPLGHDNEQFF
v_call: TRBV5-6; j_call: TRBJ2-3; cdr3_aa: CASSPMAGTDTQYF
v_call: TRBV7-9; j_call: TRBJ2-2; cdr3_aa: CARGVGGSYGELFF
v_call: TRBV9; j_call: TRBJ2-7; cdr3_aa: CASSGPGLAGGRREQYF
v_call: TRBV29-1; j_call: TRBJ1-2; cdr3_aa: CSVVGTGSSYGYTF
v_call: TRBV7-9; j_call: TRBJ2-7; cdr3_aa: CASSAGTSGSMKYF
v_call: TRBV9; j_call: TRBJ2-7; cdr3_aa: CASSIASGAYYEQYF
v_call: TRBV9; j_call: TRBJ2-3; cdr3_aa: CASSPASGGDTDTQYF
v_call: TRBV19; j_call: TRBJ1-2; cdr3_aa: CASSRTGDYGYTF
v_call: TRBV7-3; j_call: TRBJ1-1; cdr3_aa: CASSTRTGGDTEAFF
v_call: TRBV27; j_call: TRBJ1-6; cdr3_aa: CASSFGRGVDNSPLHF
v_call: TRBV2; j_call: TRBJ2-7; cdr3_aa: CASRFGTASYEQYF
v_call: TRBV29-1; j_call: TRBJ2-1; cdr3_aa: CSVKRLSGNEQFF
v_call: TRBV28; j_call: TRBJ2-7; cdr3_aa: CASSPRLAGGYEQYF
v_call: TRBV7-9; j_call: TRBJ2-7; cdr3_aa: CASSFWGLDYDEQYF
v_call: TRBV6-5; j_call: TRBJ2-5; cdr3_aa: CASRTGTEETQYF
v_call: TRBV29-1; j_call: TRBJ1-5; cdr3_aa: CSVVEGARGNQPQHF
v_call: TRBV4-1; j_call: TRBJ2-2; cdr3_aa: CASSLWDRGHTGELFF
v_call: TRBV28; j_call: TRBJ2-5; cdr3_aa: CASRSYVGLAQETQYF
v_call: TRBV6-5; j_call: TRBJ1-1; cdr3_aa: CASIGSRDYTEAFF
v_call: TRBV7-9; j_call: TRBJ1-5; cdr3_aa: CASSLDGKGSNQPQHF
v_call: TRBV6-5; j_call: TRBJ2-5; cdr3_aa: CASKGGGETQYF
v_call: TRBV2; j_call: TRBJ1-4; cdr3_aa: CASNRQGNEKLFF
v_call: TRBV28; j_call: TRBJ1-3; cdr3_aa: CASSVDRGRGNTIYF
v_call: TRBV4-2; j_call: TRBJ2-3; cdr3_aa: CASSRERANADTQYF
v_call: TRBV12-5; j_call: TRBJ2-1; cdr3_aa: CASAPVASERIYNEQFF
v_call: TRBV18; j_call: TRBJ1-1; cdr3_aa: CASSPPTGVNTEAFF